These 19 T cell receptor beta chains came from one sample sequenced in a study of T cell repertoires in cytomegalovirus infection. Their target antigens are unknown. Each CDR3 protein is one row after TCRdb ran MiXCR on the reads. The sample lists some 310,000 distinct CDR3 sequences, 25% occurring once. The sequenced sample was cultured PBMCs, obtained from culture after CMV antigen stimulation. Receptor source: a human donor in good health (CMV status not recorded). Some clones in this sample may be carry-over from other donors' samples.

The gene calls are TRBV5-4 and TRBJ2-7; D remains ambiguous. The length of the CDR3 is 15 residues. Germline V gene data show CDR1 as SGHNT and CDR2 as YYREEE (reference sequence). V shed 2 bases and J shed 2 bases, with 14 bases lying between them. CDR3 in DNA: TGTGCCAGCAGCTTTACCGGGTCCCGAACCTACGAGCAGTACTTC. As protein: CASSFTGSRTYEQYF.

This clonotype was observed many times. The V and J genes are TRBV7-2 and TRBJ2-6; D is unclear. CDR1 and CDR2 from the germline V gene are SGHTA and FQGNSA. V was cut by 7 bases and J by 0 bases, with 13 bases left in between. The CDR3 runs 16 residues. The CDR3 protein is CASTPGGFSGANVLTF. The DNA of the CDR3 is TGTGCCAGCACCCCCGGTGGTTTCTCTGGGGCCAACGTCCTGACTTTC.

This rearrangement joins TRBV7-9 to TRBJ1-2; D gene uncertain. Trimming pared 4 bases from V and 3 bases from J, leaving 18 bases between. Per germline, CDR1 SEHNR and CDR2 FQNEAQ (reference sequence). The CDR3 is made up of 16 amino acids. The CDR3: CASSYYYGQDYYGYTF. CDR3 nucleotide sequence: TGTGCCAGCAGCTACTACTACGGGCAGGACTACTATGGCTACACCTTC.

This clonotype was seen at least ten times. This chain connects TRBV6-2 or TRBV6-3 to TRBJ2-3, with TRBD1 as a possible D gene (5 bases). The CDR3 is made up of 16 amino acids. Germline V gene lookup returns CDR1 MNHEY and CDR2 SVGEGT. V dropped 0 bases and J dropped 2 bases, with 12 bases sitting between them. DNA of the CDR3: TGTGCCAGCAGTTACTCTCGGACACCGATCACAGATACGCAGTATTTT. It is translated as CASSYSRTPITDTQYF.

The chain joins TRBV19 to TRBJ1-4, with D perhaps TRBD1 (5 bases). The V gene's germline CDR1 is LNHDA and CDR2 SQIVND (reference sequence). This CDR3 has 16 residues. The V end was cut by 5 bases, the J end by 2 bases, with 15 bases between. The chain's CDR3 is CASSEPRGPTNEKLFF. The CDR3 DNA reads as TGTGCCAGTAGTGAGCCGCGGGGACCGACTAATGAAAAACTGTTTTTT.

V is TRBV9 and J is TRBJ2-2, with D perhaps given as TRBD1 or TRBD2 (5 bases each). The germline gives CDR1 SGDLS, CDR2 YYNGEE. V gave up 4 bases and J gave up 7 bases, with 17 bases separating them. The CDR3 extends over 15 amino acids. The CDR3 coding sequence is TGTGCCAGCAGCCTCCCTGGGGGAAATGTCGGGGAGCTGTTTTTT. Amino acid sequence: CASSLPGGNVGELFF.

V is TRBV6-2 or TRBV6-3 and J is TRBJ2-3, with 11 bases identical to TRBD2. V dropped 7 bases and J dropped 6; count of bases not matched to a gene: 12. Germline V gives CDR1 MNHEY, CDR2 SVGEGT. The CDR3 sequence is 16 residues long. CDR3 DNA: TGTGCCAGCACCAAACTAGCGGGAGCTACCCGGGATACGCAGTATTTT. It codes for CASTKLAGATRDTQYF.

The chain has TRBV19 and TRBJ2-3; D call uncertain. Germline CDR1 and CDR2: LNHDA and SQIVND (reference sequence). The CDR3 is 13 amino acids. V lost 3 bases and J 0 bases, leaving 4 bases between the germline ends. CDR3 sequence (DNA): TGTGCCAGTAGTATTGCTAGCACAGATACGCAGTATTTT. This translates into CASSIASTDTQYF.

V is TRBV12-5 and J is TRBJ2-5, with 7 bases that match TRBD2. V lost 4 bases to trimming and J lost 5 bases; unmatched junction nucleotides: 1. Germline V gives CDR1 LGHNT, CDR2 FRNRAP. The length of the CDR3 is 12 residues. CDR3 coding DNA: TGTGCTAGTGGTTGGGGAGGGGAGACCCAGTACTTC. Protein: CASGWGGETQYF. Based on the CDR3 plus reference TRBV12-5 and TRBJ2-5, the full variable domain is DARVTQTPRHKVTEMGQEVTMRCQPILGHNTVFWYRQTMMQGLELLAYFRNRAPLDDSGMPKDRFSAEMPDATLATLKIQPSEPRDSAVYFCASGWGGETQYFGPGTRLLVL.

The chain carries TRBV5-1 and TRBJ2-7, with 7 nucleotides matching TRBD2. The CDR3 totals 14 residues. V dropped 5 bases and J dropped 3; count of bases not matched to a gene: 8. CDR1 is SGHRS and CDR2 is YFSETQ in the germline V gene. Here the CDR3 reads CASSWGDYGYEQYF. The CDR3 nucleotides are TGCGCCAGCAGTTGGGGGGACTACGGCTACGAGCAGTACTTC.

The CDR3 loop reads CSVRTPSYNEQFF. The CDR3 nucleotides read TGCAGTGTTAGGACACCCTCCTACAATGAGCAGTTCTTC. The V gene is TRBV20-1, the J gene TRBJ2-1, with TRBD1 as a possible D gene (5 bases). In germline, CDR1 is DFQATT, CDR2 SNEGSKA (reference sequence). The CDR3 sequence is 13 residues long. Trimming took 7 bases from V and 0 from J, leaving 10 bases between them.

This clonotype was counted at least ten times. CDR3 sequence reads: CATSDPTPGQGGNEQFF. CDR3 in DNA: TGTGCCACCAGTGATCCCACACCCGGACAGGGGGGCAATGAGCAGTTCTTC. This chain links TRBV24-1 with TRBJ2-1; TRBD1 aligns across 10 bases. The V gene end was trimmed by 3 bases and the J gene end by 6 bases; junction bases not matched to a gene: 10. This CDR3 comprises 17 residues. Germline CDR1 KGHDR, CDR2 SFDVKD.

The CDR3 DNA reads TGTGCCAGCAGTTTAGTCGGGGTCACGCAAGAGACCCAGTACTTC. It translates to CASSLVGVTQETQYF. The rearrangement links TRBV12-3 or TRBV12-4 to TRBJ2-5; weak D call: TRBD2 (5 bases). V was cut by 1 base and J by 2 bases, with 11 bases left in between. The CDR3 is 15 residues long.

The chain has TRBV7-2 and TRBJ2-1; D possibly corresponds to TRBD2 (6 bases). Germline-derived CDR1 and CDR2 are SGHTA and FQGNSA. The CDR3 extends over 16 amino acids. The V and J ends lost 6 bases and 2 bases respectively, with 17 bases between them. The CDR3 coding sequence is TGTGCCAGCAGTCCGGGCGGGACCCCAACCTACAATGAGCAGTTCTTC. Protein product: CASSPGGTPTYNEQFF.

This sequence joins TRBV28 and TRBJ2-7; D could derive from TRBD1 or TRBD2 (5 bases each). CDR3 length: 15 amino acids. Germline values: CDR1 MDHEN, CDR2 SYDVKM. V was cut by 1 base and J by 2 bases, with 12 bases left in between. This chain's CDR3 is CASSLYRPGPYEQYF. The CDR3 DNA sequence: TGTGCCAGCAGTTTATATAGACCGGGACCCTACGAGCAGTACTTC.

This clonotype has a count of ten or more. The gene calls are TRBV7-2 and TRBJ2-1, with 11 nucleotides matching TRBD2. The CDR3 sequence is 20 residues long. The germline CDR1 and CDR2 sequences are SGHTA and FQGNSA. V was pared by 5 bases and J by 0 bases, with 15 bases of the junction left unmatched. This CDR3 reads CASSRYIAGGPSSSYNEQFF. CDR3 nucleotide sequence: TGTGCCAGCAGCCGATACATAGCGGGAGGGCCGTCAAGCTCCTACAATGAGCAGTTCTTC.

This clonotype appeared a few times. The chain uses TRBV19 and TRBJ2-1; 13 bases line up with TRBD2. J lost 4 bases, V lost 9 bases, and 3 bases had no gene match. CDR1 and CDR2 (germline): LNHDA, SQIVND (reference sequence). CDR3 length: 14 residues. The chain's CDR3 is CASLGLAGYNEQFF. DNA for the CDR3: TGTGCCAGCCTGGGACTAGCGGGATACAATGAGCAGTTCTTC. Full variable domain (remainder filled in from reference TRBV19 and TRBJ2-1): DGGITQSPKYLFRKEGQNVTLSCEQNLNHDAMYWYRQDPGQGLRLIYYSQIVNDFQKGDIAEGYSVSREKKESFPLTVTSAQKNPTAFYLCASLGLAGYNEQFFGPGTRLTVL.

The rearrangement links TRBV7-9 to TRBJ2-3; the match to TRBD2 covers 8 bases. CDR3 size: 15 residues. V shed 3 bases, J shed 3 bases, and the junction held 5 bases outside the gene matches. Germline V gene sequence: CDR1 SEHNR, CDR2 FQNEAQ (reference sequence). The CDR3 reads CASSFLAGGTDTQYF. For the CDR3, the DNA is TGTGCCAGCAGCTTCCTAGCGGGTGGGACAGATACGCAGTATTTT.

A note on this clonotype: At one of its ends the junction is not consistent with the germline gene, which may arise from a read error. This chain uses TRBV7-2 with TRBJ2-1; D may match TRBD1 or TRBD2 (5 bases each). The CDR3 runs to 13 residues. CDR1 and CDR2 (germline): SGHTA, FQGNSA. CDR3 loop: CASSPGGGTGTLF. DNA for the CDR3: TGTGCCAGCAGCCCCGGTGGGGGAACCGGGACGCTCTTC.